This TCR beta chain was observed in a study of patients and donors after allogeneic stem cell transplantation. This clonotype was detected only once. No conserved phenylalanine or tryptophan is present at the end of the CDR3, so a read error is the likely explanation. Deletions cut 6 bases from V and 4 bases from J, with 10 bases between. The CDR3 sequence is 12 residues long. The germline V gene has CDR1 SQVTM and CDR2 ANQGSEA. MiXCR, applied by TCRdb to the RT-PCR reads, yields one record per CDR3 protein. The data hold approximately 200,000 distinct CDR3 sequences, with 35% to 50% observed a single time.

V usage is TRBV29-1 and J usage is TRBJ1-3, with unresolved D. The receptor's source is a human donor who was either an allogeneic HSCT recipient or a stem cell or donor lymphocyte infusion donor (not recorded which). It is not recorded whose cells these are; they may come from a transplant donor. Sequenced material: blood, either unsorted or a sorted T cell fraction (not recorded which). CDR3 coding DNA: TGCAGCGTCTTAATTGTAGGAAACACCATATATTTG. As protein: CSVLIVGNTIYL.